The next 28 T cell receptor beta chains were all read from a single sample in a study of blood T cell repertoires in COVID-19. Using immunoSEQ multiplex PCR, the repertoire was profiled, and TCRdb retains in-frame clones only, with some absent. This sample has more than 85,000 clones; roughly nine tenths occur once, and the top ten carry 2% to 2.5%. What was sequenced was peripheral blood. These receptors were taken from a man aged 45-65 years with active COVID-19.

The rearrangement joins TRBV1 to TRBJ2-3; no check of the table's D call, TRBD2, against the DNA was made. TRBV1 is deemed a pseudogene. The CDR3 has 16 amino acids. This CDR3 is CTSSHLRGVREDTQYF. CDR3 in DNA: TGCACCAGCAGCCATCTCCGGGGGGTGCGGGAAGATACGCAGTATTTT.

V and J are TRBV2 and TRBJ1-1; D ambiguous. Germline lookup yields CDR1 SNHLY and CDR2 FYNNEI. The CDR3 totals 14 residues. V was shortened by 6 bases and J by 0 bases, with 11 bases between the two germline ends. The CDR3 region is CASSSRGLNTEAFF. CDR3 nucleotides: TGTGCCAGCAGCTCCCGAGGGCTGAACACTGAAGCTTTCTTT.

The rearrangement joins TRBV6-5 to TRBJ2-1, with TRBD1 matching over 7 bases. The V gene's germline CDR1 is MNHEY and CDR2 SVGAGI. This CDR3 has 13 residues. V gave up 3 bases and J gave up 5 bases; unmatched junction bases: 1. In DNA form, the CDR3 reads TGTGCCAGCAGTTATGGACAGGACAATGAGCAGTTCTTC. It yields the protein CASSYGQDNEQFF.

This chain uses TRBV3-1 (or the pseudogene TRBV3-2) with TRBJ1-2; TRBD1 agrees at 8 bases. This CDR3 contains 17 residues. Germline V gene lookup returns CDR1 LGHDT and CDR2 YNNKEL (reference sequence). After removal of 0 bases from V and 4 bases from J, the junction contained 10 bases not matched to a gene. The CDR3 loop reads CASSQDWQGARGYGYTF. The CDR3 coding sequence is TGTGCCAGCAGCCAAGATTGGCAGGGGGCGCGAGGCTATGGCTACACCTTC.

V usage is TRBV6-5 and J usage is TRBJ2-7, with D possibly TRBD1 on 6 matching bases. The germline V gene has CDR1 MNHEY and CDR2 SVGAGI. V lost 4 bases and J lost 3, with 13 bases in between. The CDR3 runs to 14 residues. The CDR3 reads CASSFTDRFYEQYF. CDR3 bases: TGTGCCAGCAGTTTCACGGACAGATTCTACGAGCAGTACTTC.

In its sample, this clone was seen a few times. The rearrangement joins TRBV11-2 to TRBJ1-6; 9 nucleotides align to TRBD1. After removal of 1 base from V and 4 bases from J, the junction contained 2 bases not matched to a gene. Germline values: CDR1 SGHAT, CDR2 FQNNGV. The CDR3 length is 16 residues. The CDR3 DNA follows: TGTGCCAGCAGCTTAGTAGGACAGGGGTATAATTCACCCCTCCACTTT. Translation: CASSLVGQGYNSPLHF.

This chain connects TRBV6-5 to TRBJ1-6; D unclear. Germline-derived CDR1 and CDR2 are MNHEY and SVGAGI. This CDR3 has 13 amino acids. The V and J ends lost 0 bases and 8 bases respectively, with 5 bases between them. The CDR3, as DNA: TGTGCCAGCAGTTACTCGAGGGATTCACCCCTCCACTTT. It translates to CASSYSRDSPLHF.

V and J are TRBV3-1 (or the pseudogene TRBV3-2) and TRBJ1-1, with D possibly being TRBD1 (5 bases). CDR1 is LGHDT, CDR2 YNNKEL, per germline (reference sequence). The CDR3 contains 15 residues. V was shortened by 4 bases and J by 0 bases, with 12 bases between the two germline ends. The CDR3: CASSPLGGMNTEAFF. The CDR3, as DNA: TGTGCCAGCAGCCCCTTGGGGGGGATGAACACTGAAGCTTTCTTT.

V and J are TRBV5-1 and TRBJ2-5; 7 positions match TRBD1. The V gene's germline CDR1 is SGHRS and CDR2 YFSETQ. The CDR3 is 14 residues long. With V trimmed by 1 base and J by 5 bases, 5 bases remained unmatched. The CDR3 is CASSLLTGWETQYF. DNA for the CDR3: TGCGCCAGCAGCTTGCTGACAGGGTGGGAGACCCAGTACTTC.

The chain employs TRBV7-9 and TRBJ2-4, with D uncertain. V shed 2 bases and J shed 3 bases, with 17 bases lying between them. Germline V CDR1 and CDR2: SEHNR, FQNEAQ (reference sequence). The CDR3 has 17 residues. The CDR3 region is CASSLWPWRTGKNIQYF. The CDR3 DNA reads as TGTGCCAGCAGCTTATGGCCTTGGCGTACGGGCAAAAACATTCAGTACTTC.

The J gene is TRBJ2-2, the V gene TRBV5-1; maybe TRBD1 (6 bases). Germline CDR1 SGHRS, CDR2 YFSETQ. V lost 7 bases and J lost 8, with 15 bases in between. The CDR3 is made up of 13 amino acids. CDR3 DNA sequence: TGCGCCAGCTCGGACAGCGGTCAAGGGGAGCTGTTTTTT. Amino acid sequence: CASSDSGQGELFF.

The J gene is TRBJ1-2, the V gene TRBV12-3 or TRBV12-4, with 8 positions matching TRBD1. The CDR3 is 13 residues long. Unmatched junction bases numbered 8, after V lost 6 bases and J lost 8 bases. CDR3: CASSDRGERGYTF. CDR3 nucleotide sequence: TGTGCCAGCAGCGACAGGGGAGAAAGGGGCTACACCTTC.

Of note for this clone: Other DNA variants within this sample encode the same CDR3. V is TRBV7-9 and J is TRBJ1-1; 7 bases agree with TRBD1. The germline V gene has CDR1 SEHNR and CDR2 FQNEAQ (reference sequence). There are 13 residues in the CDR3. The ends lost 5 bases at V and 5 bases at J; junction bases unmatched: 5. The chain's CDR3 is CASSRTGGTEAFF. CDR3 nucleotides: TGTGCCAGCAGCCGGACAGGCGGGACTGAAGCTTTCTTT.

This clone was counted a single time. This chain links TRBV9 with TRBJ2-1; 8 bases match TRBD1. This CDR3 has 13 residues. V gave up 3 bases and J gave up 9 bases; unmatched junction bases: 5. CDR1 SGDLS and CDR2 YYNGEE come from the germline V gene. The CDR3 region is CASSGTGSSEQFF. The CDR3 region has the DNA TGTGCCAGCAGCGGGACAGGGTCGAGTGAGCAGTTCTTC.

This clone was counted a single time. This chain joins TRBV13 and TRBJ2-7; 7 bases are shared with TRBD1. Germline V gene sequence: CDR1 PRHDT, CDR2 FYEKMQ (reference sequence). The CDR3 contains 16 residues. V shed 5 bases and J 2 bases; nucleotides not matched to a gene: 12. In DNA form, the CDR3 reads TGTGCCAGCAGCCGTCGGGACAGATTAATCACCTACGAGCAGTACTTC. It is translated as CASSRRDRLITYEQYF.

The rearrangement joins TRBV7-2 to TRBJ2-6; TRBD2 matches 9 bases. This CDR3 is 16 amino acids long. Germline V gives CDR1 SGHTA, CDR2 FQGNSA. V gave up 5 bases and J gave up 4 bases; unmatched junction bases: 6. CDR3 protein: CASSPAGGAGANVLTF. For the CDR3, the DNA is TGTGCCAGCAGCCCCGCGGGGGGGGCCGGGGCCAACGTCCTGACTTTC.

About this clone: Other DNA sequences within the sample encode an identical CDR3. V gene TRBV11-3 combines with J gene TRBJ2-3, with D tentatively TRBD2 (6 bases). The CDR3 is 14 amino acids. In germline, CDR1 is SGHNT, CDR2 YENEEA. Trimming shortened V by 4 bases and J by 0 bases, and 8 bases separated the two germline ends. DNA of the CDR3: TGTGCCAGCAGCTCCGGGGGTAGCACAGATACGCAGTATTTT. Amino acids: CASSSGGSTDTQYF.

The V call is TRBV3-1 (or the pseudogene TRBV3-2), the J call TRBJ2-2; D may be TRBD1 (6 bases). CDR1 and CDR2 from the germline V gene are LGHDT and YNNKEL (reference sequence). The CDR3 runs to 15 residues. V dropped 3 bases and J dropped 7 bases, with 15 bases sitting between them. The CDR3 loop reads CASSQAKQGFGELFF. The CDR3 DNA sequence: TGTGCCAGCAGCCAGGCCAAGCAGGGGTTCGGGGAGCTGTTTTTT.

The rearrangement uses TRBV28 and TRBJ1-5; D unclear. CDR3 length equals 14 residues. Trimming cost V 6 bases and J 4 bases, with 13 bases left between them. CDR1 is MDHEN and CDR2 is SYDVKM in the germline V gene. CDR3 sequence: CASSPGRENQPQHF. The CDR3 bases are TGTGCCAGCAGCCCAGGACGGGAGAATCAGCCCCAGCATTTT.

The V call is TRBV6-5, the J call TRBJ2-1; TRBD2 aligns across 8 bases. The CDR3 has 12 amino acids. Germline V gives CDR1 MNHEY, CDR2 SVGAGI. The CDR3 is CAAERGINEQFF. As DNA, the CDR3 is TGTGCGGCGGAGCGGGGGATCAATGAGCAGTTCTTC.

The V call is TRBV11-2, the J call TRBJ1-1, with 7 bases aligning to TRBD1. The CDR3 spans 15 residues. Germline values: CDR1 SGHAT, CDR2 FQNNGV. V lost 5 bases, J lost 8 bases, and 14 bases stayed unmatched. CDR3 region: CASSTIQGKAPEAFF. Written as DNA, the CDR3 is TGTGCCAGCAGCACTATACAGGGGAAGGCACCAGAAGCTTTCTTT.

J is TRBJ2-5 and V is TRBV2; D ambiguous. This CDR3 is 12 amino acids long. Between the trimmed V and J ends, which lost 6 bases and 5 bases, there was a span of 10 bases. Looked up from germline, CDR1 is SNHLY and CDR2 is FYNNEI. This CDR3 reads CASRRTGETQYF. For the CDR3, the DNA is TGTGCCAGCAGAAGAACCGGGGAGACCCAGTACTTC.

V gene TRBV7-9 combines with J gene TRBJ1-2; the D is unclear. The V gene's germline CDR1 is SEHNR and CDR2 FQNEAQ (reference sequence). The CDR3 length is 13 residues. The ends were cut back, 4 bases at V and 0 bases at J, with 6 bases in the middle. The CDR3 here is CASSYSSNYGYTF. CDR3 nucleotide sequence: TGTGCCAGCAGCTACAGCTCTAACTATGGCTACACCTTC.

The chain is built from TRBV7-9 and TRBJ2-1; D possibly corresponds to TRBD2 (7 bases). This CDR3 is 15 amino acids long. Germline CDR1 SEHNR, CDR2 FQNEAQ (reference sequence). Trimming removed 0 bases from V and 7 bases from J, with 13 bases in between. CDR3 DNA sequence: TGTGCCAGCAGCTTAGCGGGGGGGCCGAAAAATGAGCAGTTCTTC. Translated: CASSLAGGPKNEQFF.

The genes are TRBV14 and TRBJ1-4, with D possibly matching TRBD1 (6 bases). Looked up from germline, CDR1 is SGHDN and CDR2 is FVKESK. The germline V and J ends were trimmed by 4 bases and 3 bases, with 15 bases remaining between them. The CDR3 sequence is 16 residues long. This CDR3 reads CASSPLGAGANEKLFF. The CDR3 DNA reads TGTGCCAGCAGCCCTCTGGGGGCGGGAGCTAATGAAAAACTGTTTTTT.

This rearrangement joins TRBV5-4 to TRBJ1-4, with D possibly being TRBD1 (5 bases). This CDR3 spans 16 amino acids. CDR1 is SGHNT, CDR2 YYREEE, per germline (reference sequence). V was cut by 7 bases and J by 1 base, with 17 bases left in between. This CDR3 reads CASRRDPGRTNEKLFF. CDR3 nucleotides: TGTGCCAGCCGGCGAGACCCAGGGCGAACTAATGAAAAACTGTTTTTT.

Only one count was recorded for this clone. For the CDR3, the DNA is TGTGCCAGCAGCGTATCTCCCTCCCGGGAGACCCAGTACTTC. Residues: CASSVSPSRETQYF. V gene TRBV9 combines with J gene TRBJ2-5; D ambiguous. Trimming took off 1 base at V and 5 bases at J, with 12 bases between the two ends. Looked up from germline, CDR1 is SGDLS and CDR2 is YYNGEE. The CDR3 is 14 amino acids.

J is TRBJ1-6 and V is TRBV2; no definite D call. CDR1 SNHLY and CDR2 FYNNEI come from the germline V gene. V was shortened by 3 bases and J by 3 bases, with 3 bases between the two germline ends. There are 13 residues in the CDR3. CDR3 in DNA: TGTGCCAGCAGTGATCGCTATAATTCACCCCTCCACTTT. Translation: CASSDRYNSPLHF. Variable domain in full (rest from reference TRBV2 and TRBJ1-6): EPEVTQTPSHQVTQMGQEVILRCVPISNHLYFYWYRQILGQKVEFLVSFYNNEISEKSEIFDDQFSVERPDGSNFTLKIRSTKLEDSAMYFCASSDRYNSPLHFGNGTRLTVT.